This passage covers 2 T cell receptor beta chains from one sample sequenced in a study of blood T cell repertoires in COVID-19. Only in-frame clones appear in the TCRdb table, and some are missing; sequencing was by immunoSEQ multiplex PCR. The sample contains a few hundred thousand clones, about 90% of which appear only once. Sequenced material: PBMCs or T cells enriched from blood (not recorded which). These receptors were obtained from a woman aged 30 to 39 who had recovered from COVID-19.

The CDR3 nucleotides are TGTGCCAGCAGTTACTTACCTCGTAAAGAACCGGGTGAGCAGTTCTTC. Protein: CASSYLPRKEPGEQFF. The gene calls are TRBV6-2 or TRBV6-3 and TRBJ2-1; D is unclear. Trimming pared 1 base from V and 9 bases from J, leaving 19 bases between. CDR1 is MNHEY and CDR2 is SVGEGT in the germline V gene. The CDR3 loop spans 16 amino acids.

This chain links TRBV5-4 with TRBJ1-1, with TRBD1 matching 7 bases. This CDR3 comprises 14 residues. Germline-derived CDR1 and CDR2 are SGHNT and YYREEE (reference sequence). J was trimmed by 0 bases and V by 4 bases; bases with no gene match: 3. The CDR3 DNA follows: TGTGCCAGCAGCCCGGGACAGATGAACACTGAAGCTTTCTTT. Translation: CASSPGQMNTEAFF.